This paragraph reports one TCR beta chain. Its antigen remains unidentified. Quantitative 5'-RACE was performed with molecular barcodes, and it yielded the TCR beta libraries. Each CDR3 protein gets one entry after TCRdb re-called the 5' RACE reads with MiXCR. In the table there are 700,000 or so distinct CDR3 sequences, 15% to 20% of which are singletons. This sample stems from a study of CD8 T cells in ankylosing spondylitis. Study-wide results and caveats: For ankylosing spondylitis blood, a TCR beta motif of seven to nine highly homologous variants appeared characteristic. Matched ankylosing spondylitis synovial fluid reportedly showed significant enrichment of disease-linked clones.

V was pared by 3 bases and J by 3 bases, with 4 bases of the junction left unmatched. The CDR3 covers 15 residues. Germline V lookup: CDR1 SNHLY, CDR2 FYNNEI. What was sequenced was blood, either unsorted or a sorted T cell fraction (not recorded which). The TCR originated in a male donor with ankylosing spondylitis. The rearrangement joins TRBV2 to TRBJ2-7; TRBD1 agrees at 11 bases. The CDR3 DNA sequence: TGTGCCAGCAGTGAGACCGGGACAGGGGGCTACGAGCAGTACTTC. This translates into CASSETGTGGYEQYF.